The 26 T cell receptor beta chains given below trace back to one sample, sequenced in a study of T-cell reconstitution after alpha-beta-depleted transplantation in children. TCRbeta library preparation incorporated unique molecular identifiers. Each CDR3 protein gets one entry after TCRdb re-called the PCR reads with MiXCR. This sample has about 400,000 distinct CDR3 sequences; over 20% occur once, and the top ten carry approximately 3.9%. Sequences were derived from PBMCs from the stem cell graft donor, sampled from the stem cell graft. The receptors originated from a human donor who donated a stem cell graft to a child with acute myeloid leukemia.

The table lists this clonotype with many counts. V and J are TRBV29-1 and TRBJ2-1; tentative D call: TRBD2 (6 bases). This CDR3 region has 15 residues. In germline, CDR1 is SQVTM, CDR2 ANQGSEA. V was trimmed by 2 bases and J by 3 bases, leaving 14 bases between them. In DNA form, the CDR3 reads TGCAGCGTTGAATGGACTACATCCGACTACAATGAGCAGTTCTTC. It is translated as CSVEWTTSDYNEQFF.

This clonotype has only a few counts. The chain uses TRBV20-1 and TRBJ2-7; no reliable D call. The CDR3 is made up of 15 amino acids. Germline V CDR1 and CDR2: DFQATT, SNEGSKA (reference sequence). V shed 2 bases and J shed 0 bases, with 14 bases lying between them. In DNA, the CDR3 is TGCAGTGCTAGAAGCCCCGGACCTAGCTCCTACGAGCAGTACTTC. Encoded protein: CSARSPGPSSYEQYF.

This sequence joins TRBV7-3 and TRBJ2-7, with D perhaps matching TRBD2 (6 bases). V gave up 2 bases and J gave up 0 bases, with 11 bases separating them. The germline gives CDR1 SGHTA, CDR2 FQGTGA. This CDR3 has 15 amino acids. Here the CDR3 reads CASSLGAGRSYEQYF. The CDR3 DNA is TGTGCCAGCAGCTTAGGTGCGGGGCGCTCCTACGAGCAGTACTTC.

This clonotype was recorded a few times. The chain has TRBV20-1 and TRBJ2-7; TRBD2 agrees at 14 bases. This CDR3 has 14 amino acids. Germline CDR1 DFQATT, CDR2 SNEGSKA (reference sequence). The ends lost 7 bases at V and 1 base at J; junction bases unmatched: 3. The CDR3 region has the DNA TGCAGTGGAGGACTAGCGGGAGGTTCCTACGAGCAGTACTTC. Amino acids: CSGGLAGGSYEQYF.

This clonotype turned up a few times. The chain is built from TRBV4-2 and TRBJ2-7; 12 bases match TRBD2. CDR1 and CDR2 (germline): LGHNA, YNFKEQ. With V trimmed by 1 base and J by 2 bases, 6 bases remained unmatched. This CDR3 comprises 17 residues. The CDR3 DNA sequence: TGTGCCAGCAGCCAAGCGCCGGCTAGCGGGAGGGCCTACGAGCAGTACTTC. It codes for CASSQAPASGRAYEQYF.

This clonotype was picked up many times. The chain links TRBV29-1 to TRBJ2-5, with D maybe TRBD2 (6 bases). Trimming took 4 bases from V and 4 from J, leaving 22 bases between them. Germline lookup yields CDR1 SQVTM and CDR2 ANQGSEA. The CDR3 sequence is 16 residues long. The CDR3 loop is CSVVGTQRGSGETQYF. CDR3 DNA sequence: TGCAGCGTTGTGGGTACCCAACGGGGGAGCGGAGAGACCCAGTACTTC.

Only one count was recorded for this clonotype. The chain uses TRBV4-3 and TRBJ2-7, with a weak D call TRBD1 (9 bases). The ends were cut back, 0 bases at V and 2 bases at J, with 20 bases in the middle. This CDR3 has 18 amino acids. Germline V gene sequence: CDR1 LGHNA, CDR2 YSLEER. The CDR3 DNA reads as TGCGCCAGCAGCCAAGATAATAGCGGGACAGGGACTACCTACGAGCAGTACTTC. Protein: CASSQDNSGTGTTYEQYF.

This clonotype was observed a handful of times. The V and J genes are TRBV28 and TRBJ2-7; 8 bases match TRBD2. Trimming took 7 bases from V and 2 from J; bases not matched to a gene: 7. In germline, CDR1 is MDHEN, CDR2 SYDVKM. The CDR3 totals 14 residues. The CDR3 reads CASTLAGITYEQYF. DNA for the CDR3: TGTGCCAGCACCTTAGCGGGAATCACCTACGAGCAGTACTTC.

The gene calls are TRBV5-1 and TRBJ2-2; D remains unclear. Germline values: CDR1 SGHRS, CDR2 YFSETQ. Trimming took 0 bases from V and 7 from J, leaving 7 bases between them. This CDR3 has 13 residues. This CDR3 reads CASSLDKSGELFF. DNA for the CDR3: TGCGCCAGCAGCTTGGACAAAAGCGGGGAGCTGTTTTTT.

This clonotype was counted between two and nine times. The chain uses TRBV7-6 and TRBJ1-3; weak D call: TRBD1 (6 bases). Germline V CDR1 and CDR2: SGHVS, FNYEAQ. The V and J ends lost 5 bases and 1 base respectively, with 12 bases between them. The CDR3 totals 15 residues. The CDR3 region has the DNA TGTGCCAGCAGCCGGGAAGGGGGATCTGGAAACACCATATATTTT. As protein: CASSREGGSGNTIYF.

This clonotype was seen more than once but under ten times. V is TRBV11-2 and J is TRBJ2-1; D is perhaps TRBD1 or TRBD2 (5 bases each). Germline assignment: CDR1 SGHAT and CDR2 FQNNGV. The CDR3 runs 16 residues. The ends were cut back, 1 base at V and 0 bases at J, with 10 bases in the middle. CDR3 sequence: CASSLGWGSSYNEQFF. CDR3 coding DNA: TGTGCCAGCAGCTTAGGATGGGGGTCCTCCTACAATGAGCAGTTCTTC.

This clonotype has ten or more counts. The J gene is TRBJ2-3, the V gene TRBV2; 8 bases are shared with TRBD2. This CDR3 has 15 amino acids. The germline CDR1 and CDR2 sequences are SNHLY and FYNNEI. The V and J ends lost 5 bases and 4 bases, in that order; junction bases with no gene match: 8. The CDR3 DNA sequence: TGTGCCAGCAGTCGCACCAGCGGGAGTGCAGATACGCAGTATTTT. It specifies CASSRTSGSADTQYF. Full variable domain (outside the CDR3, taken from reference TRBV2 and TRBJ2-3): EPEVTQTPSHQVTQMGQEVILRCVPISNHLYFYWYRQILGQKVEFLVSFYNNEISEKSEIFDDQFSVERPDGSNFTLKIRSTKLEDSAMYFCASSRTSGSADTQYFGPGTRLTVL.

The J gene is TRBJ2-3, the V gene TRBV20-1; perhaps TRBD1 as D (6 bases). V was trimmed by 4 bases and J by 2 bases, leaving 25 bases between them. From germline, CDR1 is DFQATT and CDR2 SNEGSKA (reference sequence). The CDR3 runs 18 residues. The chain's CDR3 is CSATRSPHRVLSTDTQYF. Here the CDR3 DNA reads TGCAGTGCTACCAGGTCCCCTCACAGGGTCTTGTCCACAGATACGCAGTATTTT.

The gene calls are TRBV20-1 and TRBJ1-1, with D possibly matching TRBD1 (6 bases). The germline CDR1 and CDR2 sequences are DFQATT and SNEGSKA (reference sequence). CDR3 length: 13 residues. Trimming took off 8 bases at V and 3 bases at J, with 16 bases between the two ends. The CDR3 sequence is CSSRPRGDTEAFF. DNA of the CDR3: TGCAGTTCCCGCCCCAGGGGAGACACTGAAGCTTTCTTT.

The gene calls are TRBV7-6 and TRBJ2-3, with 7 positions matching TRBD2. The CDR3 has 15 residues. Germline lookup yields CDR1 SGHVS and CDR2 FNYEAQ. Unmatched junction bases numbered 6, after V lost 2 bases and J lost 4 bases. CDR3 DNA: TGTGCCAGCAGCTTAAGCACTAGCGCCCCAGATACGCAGTATTTT. Amino acid sequence: CASSLSTSAPDTQYF.

This clonotype was counted many times. The CDR3 reads CSVEGQGGTSGSLTDEQFF. For the CDR3, the DNA is TGCAGCGTGGAGGGACAGGGTGGGACTAGCGGGAGTCTTACAGATGAGCAGTTCTTC. This chain uses TRBV29-1 with TRBJ2-1; 14 bases line up with TRBD2. Germline V gives CDR1 SQVTM, CDR2 ANQGSEA. Trimming took 6 bases from V and 8 from J; bases not matched to a gene: 21. The CDR3 runs to 19 residues.

The chain recombines TRBV7-8 with TRBJ2-2; no firm D call. This CDR3 contains 13 residues. In germline, CDR1 is SGHVS, CDR2 FQNEAQ. Trimming removed 4 bases at V and 8 bases at J, with 11 bases between. The CDR3 DNA reads as TGTGCCAGCAGCTCTAGGGTTGAAGGGGAGCTGTTTTTT. Translation: CASSSRVEGELFF.

The chain combines TRBV12-3 or TRBV12-4 with TRBJ2-5, with no clear D. The CDR3 totals 12 residues. The V end was cut by 7 bases, the J end by 5 bases, with 11 bases between. For the CDR3, the DNA is TGTGCCAGCACCACCTCGGCCGAGACCCAGTACTTC. Translating gives CASTTSAETQYF.

This chain links TRBV7-2 with TRBJ1-5; D gene ambiguous. This CDR3 region has 15 residues. V lost 1 base to trimming and J lost 5 bases, with 12 bases between them. Germline CDR1 reads SGHTA; CDR2 reads FQGNSA. The CDR3 here is CASSLELGRHQPQHF. In nucleotides, the CDR3 is TGTGCCAGCAGCTTAGAGCTCGGACGGCATCAGCCCCAGCATTTT.

This clonotype has a handful of counts. The rearrangement joins TRBV7-9 to TRBJ1-2; tentatively, D is TRBD1 (5 bases). With 1 base removed from V and 8 bases from J, the gap between germline ends came to 8 bases. The CDR3 has 12 amino acids. Germline CDR1 SEHNR, CDR2 FQNEAQ (reference sequence). The CDR3 reads CASSLGDSGYTF. CDR3 sequence (DNA): TGTGCCAGCAGCTTAGGAGACAGCGGCTACACCTTC.

This clonotype was recorded many times. In nucleotides, the CDR3 is TGCAGTGCCACTGCCATGGACAGCCCGAACACTGAAGCTTTCTTT. Its translation: CSATAMDSPNTEAFF. This chain links TRBV20-1 with TRBJ1-1, with a tentative D call TRBD1 (6 bases). Trimming stripped 6 bases from V and 1 base from J, with 18 bases between. The CDR3 totals 15 residues. Germline values: CDR1 DFQATT, CDR2 SNEGSKA (reference sequence).

This clonotype was recorded many times. The genes are TRBV5-8 and TRBJ2-5; D ambiguous. This CDR3 is 14 amino acids long. V gave up 2 bases and J gave up 1 base, with 9 bases separating them. CDR1 SGHTS and CDR2 YDEGEE come from the germline V gene. The CDR3 spells CASSLSQSQETQYF. The CDR3 region has the DNA TGTGCCAGCAGCTTATCACAGAGCCAAGAGACCCAGTACTTC.

This clonotype was counted only a few times. The V gene is TRBV28, the J gene TRBJ1-2, with D tentatively TRBD1 (5 bases). Deletions cut 3 bases from V and 5 bases from J, with 22 bases between. The CDR3 loop spans 17 amino acids. CDR1 is MDHEN, CDR2 SYDVKM, per germline. CDR3 region: CASSFFSGTGVRYGYTF. CDR3 DNA: TGTGCCAGCAGTTTCTTTAGCGGCACAGGCGTACGGTATGGCTACACCTTC.

The chain links TRBV5-6 to TRBJ2-2, with 8 bases matching TRBD1. The CDR3 is made up of 15 amino acids. With V trimmed by 2 bases and J by 6 bases, 6 bases remained unmatched. The germline gives CDR1 SGHDT, CDR2 YYEEEE. In DNA, the CDR3 is TGTGCCAGCAGCTTCGTCAGGGGGCCCTCCGGGGAGCTGTTTTTT. Encoded protein: CASSFVRGPSGELFF.

The chain combines TRBV20-1 with TRBJ2-7, with TRBD2 matching 7 bases. With 2 bases clipped from V and 2 bases from J, the junction kept 6 bases outside the gene matches. The CDR3 consists of 14 residues. Germline loops: CDR1 DFQATT, CDR2 SNEGSKA (reference sequence). The CDR3 coding sequence is TGCAGTGCTAGACGGGGAGGGGAGGCCTACGAGCAGTACTTC. It encodes CSARRGGEAYEQYF.

CDR3 coding DNA: TGTGCCATTGGACAGGGTTATCAGCCCCAGCATTTT. Residues: CAIGQGYQPQHF. The gene calls are TRBV28 and TRBJ1-5; 8 bases map to TRBD1. With 10 bases clipped from V and 5 bases from J, the junction kept 4 bases outside the gene matches. CDR3 length equals 12 residues. Looked up from germline, CDR1 is MDHEN and CDR2 is SYDVKM. Full variable domain (missing parts from reference TRBV28 and TRBJ1-5): DVKVTQSSRYLVKRTGEKVFLECVQDMDHENMFWYRQDPGLGLRLIYFSYDVKMKEKGDIPEGYSVSREKKERFSLILESASTNQTSMYLCAIGQGYQPQHFGDGTRLSIL.